These T cell receptor beta chains were read from a single sample in a study of spatial heterogeneity in lung cancer. TCRdb ran MiXCR on the 5' RACE reads and lists one entry per CDR3 protein. The table lists about 42,000 distinct CDR3 sequences, 6.5% to 8% of them singletons. The sequenced sample was PBMCs, obtained at surgery. These receptor sequences come from a female donor with early-stage non-small cell lung cancer. The CDR3 runs from the conserved cysteine through the conserved F or W. Each record gives: J gene, D gene, V gene, CDR3 protein. D genes are given only for firm matches.

>TRBJ1-2|TRBD1|TRBV19
CASSPPDRLNYGYTF
>TRBJ2-2|-|TRBV5-1
CASSSDAAGELFF
>TRBJ2-4|-|TRBV6-2/TRBV6-3
CAASERNIQYF
>TRBJ1-6|-|TRBV7-6
CASSLHSPLHF
>TRBJ2-3|TRBD2|TRBV29-1
CSVGGTSRTTDTQYF
>TRBJ2-1|-|TRBV7-9
CASSQRSGGESYNEQFF
>TRBJ1-5|-|TRBV12-3/TRBV12-4
CASSRRPSNQPQHF
>TRBJ1-1|-|TRBV7-2
CASSFRGRAATEAFF
>TRBJ2-3|TRBD1|TRBV13
CASSSPDRGSADTQYF
>TRBJ1-5|TRBD1|TRBV12-3/TRBV12-4
CASSLGWTGGNQPQHF
>TRBJ2-7|TRBD1|TRBV7-2
CASSSYRGNEQYF
>TRBJ2-3|-|TRBV5-1
CASSLRSDTQYF
>TRBJ2-7|-|TRBV7-2
CASSLFPGKHYEQYF
>TRBJ2-4|-|TRBV12-5
CASARGGPENIQYF
>TRBJ2-1|TRBD2|TRBV10-3
CAISAGLFNEQFF
>TRBJ2-5|TRBD2|TRBV12-3/TRBV12-4
CASRLAAGGETQYF
>TRBJ1-2|-|TRBV7-2
CASSPNGLANYGYTF
>TRBJ1-1|-|TRBV11-3
CASSVQVYTEAFF
>TRBJ2-2|TRBD2|TRBV27
CASSKGRGGAPTGELFF
>TRBJ2-4|TRBD2|TRBV7-2
CASSLATLAGSAKNIQYF
>TRBJ1-1|-|TRBV6-6
CASSYSAEAFF
>TRBJ1-2|TRBD1|TRBV2
CASSRDSYGYTF
>TRBJ2-3|-|TRBV5-8
CASSWGADTQYF
>TRBJ1-1|-|TRBV12-3/TRBV12-4
CASSSQNRAPEAFF
>TRBJ2-7|-|TRBV3-1
CASSQSGAFYEQYF